Below, 18 T cell receptor beta chains from the same sample are listed, as sequenced in a study of T cell repertoires in cytomegalovirus infection. No antigen has been identified for these receptors. In TCRdb, the reads were re-called with MiXCR into one record per CDR3 protein. The sample has fewer than 1,000,000 distinct CDR3 sequences; around a third are singletons. This sample comprised cultured CD8+ T cells from PBMCs, obtained from culture after CMV antigen stimulation. The receptors were sampled from a human donor in good health (CMV status not recorded). Some clones in this sample may be carry-over from other donors' samples.

This rearrangement joins TRBV6-5 to TRBJ1-1, with a weak D call TRBD1 (5 bases). Trimming pared 4 bases from V and 5 bases from J, leaving 11 bases between. Germline V gene data show CDR1 as MNHEY and CDR2 as SVGAGI. CDR3 length: 13 amino acids. The CDR3, as DNA: TGTGCCAGCAGTTCAGGGTGGGAAACTGAAGCTTTCTTT. Amino acids: CASSSGWETEAFF.

V is TRBV12-3 or TRBV12-4 and J is TRBJ2-2; 8 nucleotides line up with TRBD1. The CDR3 runs to 16 residues. V shed 7 bases and J 6 bases; nucleotides not matched to a gene: 13. This CDR3 reads CASTQDRGRNAGELFF. The CDR3 DNA is TGTGCCAGCACCCAAGACAGGGGTCGTAACGCCGGGGAGCTGTTTTTT.

This clonotype was counted only a few times. The genes are TRBV6-6 and TRBJ2-7; 12 bases are shared with TRBD2. Germline V CDR1 and CDR2: MNHNY, SVGAGI (reference sequence). Trimming removed 0 bases from V and 6 bases from J; junction bases left unmatched: 15. The CDR3 loop spans 19 amino acids. The DNA of the CDR3 is TGTGCCAGCAGTTACTCTCTAGCGGGGGGGTCCCTTACCGAGACCGAGCAGTACGTC. This codes for CASSYSLAGGSLTETEQYV.

This clonotype has just a few counts. The gene calls are TRBV7-2 and TRBJ1-2; D is uncertain. This CDR3 spans 12 amino acids. Germline V gives CDR1 SGHTA, CDR2 FQGNSA. Trimming cost V 5 bases and J 3 bases, with 7 bases left between them. CDR3 coding DNA: TGTGCCAGCAGCGGGTCGGACTATGGCTACACCTTC. The encoded protein is CASSGSDYGYTF.

In the case of this clonotype: A much larger clone is a single base away; this may be a read error. CDR3 sequence: CAGSLSGAVYEQYV. The CDR3 bases are TGTGCCGGCAGCCTCTCGGGGGCGGTCTACGAGCAGTACGTC. V is TRBV7-8 and J is TRBJ2-7; D tentatively fits TRBD1 or TRBD2 (6 bases each). The CDR3 has 14 residues. Germline V gives CDR1 SGHVS, CDR2 FQNEAQ.

The gene calls are TRBV11-3 and TRBJ2-5; 7 nucleotides match TRBD2. The germline gives CDR1 SGHNT, CDR2 YENEEA. The CDR3 has 16 residues. V was clipped by 5 bases and J by 1 base; unmatched bases: 10. The CDR3 DNA follows: TGTGCCAGCAGCCCCGAACTAGCGATGGGCCAAGAGACCCAGTACTTC. Translating gives CASSPELAMGQETQYF. Filled out from reference TRBV11-3 and TRBJ2-5, the complete variable domain reads EAGVVQSPRYKIIEKKQPVAFWCNPISGHNTLYWYLQNLGQGPELLIRYENEEAVDDSQLPKDRFSAERLKGVDSTLKIQPAELGDSAVYLCASSPELAMGQETQYFGPGTRLLVL.

On this clonotype: At one boundary the junction diverges from the germline segment, which might be a read error. V and J are TRBV7-8 and TRBJ1-1; D gene ambiguous. In germline, CDR1 is SGHVS, CDR2 FQNEAQ. This CDR3 spans 12 amino acids. CDR3 amino acids: CASTPTNTEAIF. The CDR3 coding sequence is TGTGCCAGCACCCCGACGAACACTGAAGCTATCTTT.

J is TRBJ2-7 and V is TRBV7-6; no firm D call. The CDR3 extends over 14 amino acids. Germline-derived CDR1 and CDR2 are SGHVS and FNYEAQ. Trimming removed 1 base from V and 6 bases from J, with 13 bases in between. In DNA form, the CDR3 reads TGTGCCAGCAGCTTAGGAGACGCGTTCTTCGAGCAGTACTTC. This codes for CASSLGDAFFEQYF.

On this clonotype itself: At one end, the junction sequence differs from germline, possibly due to a read error. This chain connects TRBV6-5 to TRBJ2-3; 9 bases align to TRBD1. This CDR3 is 15 amino acids long. CDR1 is MNHEY, CDR2 SVGAGI, per germline. The CDR3 reads CASSYPDRGTYTQYF. The DNA for the CDR3 is TGTGCCAGCAGTTATCCGGACAGGGGCACATATACGCAGTATTTT.

This clonotype was detected only once. The chain combines TRBV12-5 with TRBJ1-6, with D uncertain. The germline V and J ends were trimmed by 2 bases and 7 bases, with 27 bases remaining between them. The CDR3 consists of 20 residues. Germline lookup yields CDR1 LGHNT and CDR2 FRNRAP. CDR3 amino acids: CASGLNLGTEIPIFNSPLHF. The CDR3 nucleotides are TGTGCTAGTGGTTTGAATTTAGGCACAGAAATCCCGATTTTCAATTCACCCCTCCACTTT.

This clonotype was recorded a few times. The chain joins TRBV6-1 to TRBJ1-4; 7 nucleotides agree with TRBD1. This CDR3 spans 15 amino acids. Germline CDR1 MNHNS, CDR2 SASEGT. V shed 1 base, J shed 8 bases, and the junction held 7 bases outside the gene matches. The CDR3 is CASSEEGASGEKLFF. The CDR3, as DNA: TGTGCCAGCAGTGAAGAGGGGGCCTCGGGCGAAAAACTGTTTTTT.

In this sample, this clonotype turned up a few times. This chain connects TRBV12-3 or TRBV12-4 to TRBJ2-2, with D uncertain. This CDR3 has 15 residues. V shed 5 bases and J shed 4 bases, with 14 bases lying between them. The CDR3: CASSLWAPFTGELFF. As DNA, the CDR3 is TGTGCCAGCAGTCTCTGGGCCCCGTTCACCGGGGAGCTGTTTTTT.

The J gene is TRBJ2-5, the V gene TRBV4-2; 7 positions agree with TRBD2. CDR1 is LGHNA, CDR2 YNFKEQ, per germline. There are 14 residues in the CDR3. The V segment lost 3 bases and the J segment 0 bases; nucleotides outside the gene matches: 1. The CDR3 loop is CASSHGLDQETQYF. The CDR3 nucleotides are TGTGCCAGCAGCCACGGACTAGACCAAGAGACCCAGTACTTC.

This clonotype was observed a handful of times. A junction boundary mismatches the germline segment, possibly from a read error. This sequence joins TRBV10-1 and TRBJ2-2; possibly TRBD2 for D (5 bases). The germline V gene has CDR1 WNHNN and CDR2 SYGVQD (reference sequence). The CDR3 spans 16 residues. CDR3 DNA sequence: TGCGCCAGCAGTGGACGGGATTTCGCGAACACTGGGGAGCTGTTTTTT. Protein sequence: CASSGRDFANTGELFF.

The sample holds many counts of this clonotype. CDR3 in DNA: TGTGCCAGCAGCTTACCTCCAGATACGCAGTATTTT. Encoded protein: CASSLPPDTQYF. This chain joins TRBV27 and TRBJ2-3; no reliable D call. CDR3 length: 12 residues. In germline, CDR1 is MNHEY, CDR2 SMNVEV (reference sequence). Trimming stripped 6 bases from V and 4 bases from J, with 8 bases between.

The chain is built from TRBV6-2 or TRBV6-3 and TRBJ2-3; 12 nucleotides align to TRBD1. Per germline, CDR1 MNHEY and CDR2 SVGEGT. This CDR3 comprises 15 residues. Trimming took 7 bases from V and 4 from J; bases not matched to a gene: 6. CDR3 in DNA: TGTGCCAGCAACCCGGGACAGGGGGCATCAGATACGCAGTATTTT. Translated, it gives CASNPGQGASDTQYF.

The gene calls are TRBV18 and TRBJ2-3; maybe TRBD1 (6 bases). Per the germline V gene, CDR1 is KGHSH and CDR2 is LQKENI. This CDR3 comprises 18 residues. Trimming left V 0 bases short and J 4 bases short, with 20 bases between. As DNA, the CDR3 is TGTGCCAGCTCACCACCCCAGAGGAACAGGGTCGGCGCAGATACGCAGTATTTT. Translation gives CASSPPQRNRVGADTQYF.

This clonotype was counted only a few times. The genes are TRBV7-3 and TRBJ1-5, with a weak D call TRBD1 (5 bases). From germline, CDR1 is SGHTA and CDR2 FQGTGA. Deletions cut 5 bases from V and 6 bases from J, with 11 bases between. The CDR3 is made up of 13 amino acids. The CDR3 DNA sequence: TGTGCCAGCAGCCACGGGGGGGGTCAGCCCCAGCATTTT. Amino acid sequence: CASSHGGGQPQHF.